Listed below are T cell receptor beta chains from one sample, sequenced in a study of cytomegalovirus exposure and HLA in healthy donors. The method was immunoSEQ multiplex PCR; TCRdb's version includes in-frame clones alone and lacks a portion of them. The data hold under 150,000 clones, with under 85% observed a single time. The sample was PBMCs. These receptors were collected from a woman aged 18-30 years in good health and CMV-seronegative. The CDR3 runs from the conserved cysteine through the conserved F or W. D genes are given only for firm matches. Clone size is stated in some rows and not others, as once, few, many or a class when expanded.

CDR3nt	CDR3aa	abundance	v_gene	d_gene	j_gene
TGTGCCTGGAGTGTAGGCGGAAATAGCAATCAGCCCCAGCATTTT	CAWSVGGNSNQPQHF	.	TRBV30	.	TRBJ1-5
TGTGCCTGGAGGAGACAGGGGGTTTACACTGAAGCTTTCTTT	CAWRRQGVYTEAFF	.	TRBV30	TRBD1	TRBJ1-1
TGCAGCGTTCAAAAAACCCAGGTGGGCACAGATACGCAGTATTTT	CSVQKTQVGTDTQYF	.	TRBV29-1	.	TRBJ2-3
TGTGCCAGCAGTTTACCAACTGTTGGAAACACCATATATTTT	CASSLPTVGNTIYF	.	TRBV28	.	TRBJ1-3
TGTGCCAGCTCACCATATTTTATGGAGGTGGCTGGGGCCAACGTCCTGACTTTC	CASSPYFMEVAGANVLTF	.	TRBV18	.	TRBJ2-6
TGTGCCAGCAGTATAACCCGGGGTGGCTCCTACAATGAGCAGTTCTTC	CASSITRGGSYNEQFF	.	TRBV6-6	.	TRBJ2-1
TGTGCCAGCAGCGCCGCTACAGGGGGGTTCTATGGCTACACCTTC	CASSAATGGFYGYTF	.	TRBV5-6	TRBD1	TRBJ1-2
TGCGCCAGCAGCCACGGGGACAGGGGGGTATACGAGCAGTACTTC	CASSHGDRGVYEQYF	.	TRBV4-1	TRBD1	TRBJ2-7
TGTGCCTGGAGCGGTCTGATCAGGCTCTCCTACGAGCAGTACTTC	CAWSGLIRLSYEQYF	.	TRBV30	.	TRBJ2-7
TGTGCCAGCAGGGAACAAGCGCAAGTCTACACTGAAGCTTTCTTT	CASREQAQVYTEAFF	few	TRBV2	.	TRBJ1-1
TGTGCCTGGAGCGCGGCAGGGAATCAGCCCCAGCATTTT	CAWSAAGNQPQHF	few	TRBV30	.	TRBJ1-5
TGTGCCAGCAGTTTGGGGGCGAGAGGATATGGCTACACCTTC	CASSLGARGYGYTF	few	TRBV27	.	TRBJ1-2
TGTGCCAGCCTAAAGAGGGGAGGCTACGAGCAGTACTTC	CASLKRGGYEQYF	.	TRBV28	.	TRBJ2-7
TGTGCCAGCAGCACCCCCCTAGCGGGGCCCACTTCTTACACCGGGGAGCTGTTTTTT	CASSTPLAGPTSYTGELFF	.	TRBV9	TRBD2	TRBJ2-2
TGTGCCAGCAGTTTAGAGACAGGGGTCTCTGGGGCCAACGTCCTGACTTTC	CASSLETGVSGANVLTF	.	TRBV28	TRBD1	TRBJ2-6
TGTGCCAGCAGCTTACAGGGTCTTTTAAACACCATATATTTT	CASSLQGLLNTIYF	few	TRBV5-6	.	TRBJ1-3
TGTGCCTGGAGTGTAATCAGGACTAGCGGATACCAAGAGACCCAGTACTTC	CAWSVIRTSGYQETQYF	.	TRBV30	TRBD2	TRBJ2-5
TGCGCCAGCAGCTTGGTTGCGGGGGGCTACGAGCAGTACTTC	CASSLVAGGYEQYF	.	TRBV5-1	TRBD2	TRBJ2-7
TGCAGCGTTGGCGGGAACTCGGAAGGCTACATCTTC	CSVGGNSEGYIF	once	TRBV29-1	.	TRBJ1-2
TGTGCCAGCAGCTTAGGACCGAAGGAGGACACTGAAGCTTTCTTT	CASSLGPKEDTEAFF	.	TRBV7-6	.	TRBJ1-1
TGTGCCAGCAGCCAACTCCGGGACAGGGTTAATGAAAAACTGTTTTTT	CASSQLRDRVNEKLFF	.	TRBV14	TRBD1	TRBJ1-4
TGTGCCAGCAGCCAAGATGGAGGAGGGGTACAGGAGGCTGAAGATTCACCCCTCCACTTT	CASSQDGGGVQEAEDSPLHF	.	TRBV4-2	.	TRBJ1-6
TGTGCCAGCAGTCGGACAGCAGCCTACAATGAGCAGTTCTTC	CASSRTAAYNEQFF	.	TRBV2	.	TRBJ2-1
TGTGCCAGTAGTGCCGCGACAGGGTTCTCACCCCTCCACTTT	CASSAATGFSPLHF	.	TRBV19	TRBD1	TRBJ1-6
TGTGCCAGCTCGCCTCCCGCGAGTGGTCCAACTAATGAAAAACTGTTTTTT	CASSPPASGPTNEKLFF	.	TRBV18	.	TRBJ1-4
TGTGCCAGTAGTATCGGCCGGGCTGAAGCTTTCTTT	CASSIGRAEAFF	.	TRBV19	.	TRBJ1-1
TGTGCCAGCAGTTACGAAGGGGCTGGCTACACCTTC	CASSYEGAGYTF	.	TRBV6-5	.	TRBJ1-2
TGTGCCAGCAGCCAGGACAGGTCGAGCACAGATACGCAGTATTTT	CASSQDRSSTDTQYF	few	TRBV14	TRBD1	TRBJ2-3
TGTGCCAGCAGTGAAAGCAGAGGACAGGGGGCGTTTTTTTTCTCACCCCTCCACTTT	CASSESRGQGAFFFSPLHF	.	TRBV6-1	TRBD1	TRBJ1-6
TGCGCCAGCAGCCCTCTCCAAGAGACCCAGTACTTC	CASSPLQETQYF	.	TRBV5-1	.	TRBJ2-5
TGTGCCACCAGCAGAGATACTGGCTCCTACGAGCAGTACTTC	CATSRDTGSYEQYF	.	TRBV15	.	TRBJ2-7
TGTGCCTGGTCTGACCAGGGAAACTATGGCTACACCTTC	CAWSDQGNYGYTF	few	TRBV30	.	TRBJ1-2
TGTGCCAGCAGTGAGGAGAGTCTAGCGGGGACGCGGGTCGGGGAGCTGTTTTTT	CASSEESLAGTRVGELFF	.	TRBV6-4	TRBD2	TRBJ2-2
TGTGCCAGCAGCGCCCGGGGGGCGGGGGGCTACACCTTC	CASSARGAGGYTF	.	TRBV9	.	TRBJ1-2
TGCAGCGTCGCCCCCGGGAAGCGCAATGAGCAGTTCTTC	CSVAPGKRNEQFF	.	TRBV29-1	.	TRBJ2-1
TGTGCCAGCAGCTTAGCTGGAGGCGAGCAGTACTTC	CASSLAGGEQYF	.	TRBV7-8	.	TRBJ2-7
TGTGCCAGCAGCGACGCAGGGGACGGTCAGCCCCAGCATTTT	CASSDAGDGQPQHF	few	TRBV7-6	.	TRBJ1-5
TGCAGTGCTGGGGCGATGAGGGAGCAGTTCTTC	CSAGAMREQFF	.	TRBV20-1	.	TRBJ2-1
TGTGCCCGGAGCCTACAGGGAAACTCCTATAATTCACCCCTCCACTTT	CARSLQGNSYNSPLHF	.	TRBV30	.	TRBJ1-6
TGTGCCAGCAGTTTATCTCGGACAGGGGGGTCCTATAATTCACCCCTCCACTTT	CASSLSRTGGSYNSPLHF	once	TRBV27	TRBD1	TRBJ1-6
TGTGCCAGCAGCACGACAGGGGGAAGGCAAGCCTACGAGCAGTACTTC	CASSTTGGRQAYEQYF	.	TRBV7-9	TRBD1	TRBJ2-7
TGCGCCAGCAGCTTGCGTGGCGGGGGGACCCTAGGAGAGACCCAGTACTTC	CASSLRGGGTLGETQYF	.	TRBV5-1	TRBD2	TRBJ2-5
TGCGCCAGCACCCCAGGGGGAGGTGGAAACACCATATATTTT	CASTPGGGGNTIYF	.	TRBV5-1	TRBD1	TRBJ1-3
TGCGCCAGCAGCTTGGCCAGTCAGGGAAGCTCACCCCTCCACTTT	CASSLASQGSSPLHF	.	TRBV5-1	.	TRBJ1-6
TGTGCCAGTAGGGAAGCAGGGGGCAGCTATGGCTACACCTTC	CASREAGGSYGYTF	.	TRBV19	TRBD1	TRBJ1-2
TGTGCCAGCAGTGGGGTCAGGGGGTTTGATGGCTACACCTTC	CASSGVRGFDGYTF	.	TRBV6-1	TRBD1	TRBJ1-2
TGTGCCAGCAGTTTTAATACGGTAGCACCCCTCCACTTT	CASSFNTVAPLHF	once	TRBV6-6	.	TRBJ1-6
TGTGCCAGCAGTTACTCGGCTAGCGGGGTGTACTACGAGCAGTACTTC	CASSYSASGVYYEQYF	.	TRBV6-5	TRBD2	TRBJ2-7
TGCGCCAGCAGCCAACCCAGGACAGGGTCCTACAATGAGCAGTTCTTC	CASSQPRTGSYNEQFF	.	TRBV4-1	TRBD1	TRBJ2-1
TGTGCCAGCAGCTTAGCAGGCAGGGGCCATGAGCAGTTCTTC	CASSLAGRGHEQFF	once	TRBV7-9	.	TRBJ2-1
TGTGCCAGCAGCCCGTCACAGACAGGGCTTTCTGGAAACACCATATATTTT	CASSPSQTGLSGNTIYF	.	TRBV9	TRBD1	TRBJ1-3